This T cell receptor (beta chain) comes out of a study of identical twins. Study findings and constraints: Modelling approaches yielded underestimates of out-of-frame TCR alpha sharing between monozygotic twins.

Via MiXCR, TCRdb re-called the 5' RACE reads, giving one row per CDR3 protein. This sample has 300,000 to 400,000 distinct CDR3 sequences; 8.5% to 10% occur once, and the top ten carry approximately 8.9%. With regard to this clonotype: The antigen is not known.

This clonotype was sampled from a woman aged 45-59 years in good health. Sequencing was done on a sample of naive T cells sorted from blood.

Here the CDR3 reads CASSLGHRTSGNNEQFF. The CDR3 region has the DNA TGCGCCAGCAGCTTGGGCCATCGGACTAGCGGAAACAATGAGCAGTTCTTC. J is TRBJ2-1 and V is TRBV5-1; 10 bases are shared with TRBD2. The ends lost 0 bases at V and 5 bases at J; junction bases unmatched: 8. CDR1 is SGHRS, CDR2 YFSETQ, per germline. CDR3 size: 17 residues.